The 20 T cell receptor beta chains presented below share a single source sample, sequenced in a study of blood T cells in healthy people across ages. Using a J-beta primer mix together with a sample-barcoded 5' primer, a second PCR was run for about 6 to 12 cycles. Each CDR3 protein gets one entry after TCRdb re-called the 5' RACE reads with MiXCR. The sample holds about 1.5 million distinct CDR3 sequences, roughly 40% seen once. The sample comprised blood. Receptors were obtained from a woman between 18 and 29 years old in good health.

The V gene is TRBV20-1, the J gene TRBJ2-1; D call uncertain. Germline values: CDR1 DFQATT, CDR2 SNEGSKA (reference sequence). Trimming took off 5 bases at V and 2 bases at J, with 13 bases between the two ends. The length of the CDR3 is 14 residues. CDR3 nucleotide sequence: TGCAGTGCTGACGCGCGGCTTACCTACAATGAGCAGTTCTTC. This translates into CSADARLTYNEQFF.

V is TRBV5-1 and J is TRBJ2-7; 10 bases line up with TRBD2. J gave up 2 bases and V 4 bases, and 9 bases lay outside the gene matches. The CDR3 consists of 16 residues. CDR1 SGHRS and CDR2 YFSETQ come from the germline V gene. Written as DNA, the CDR3 is TGCGCCAGCAGCCCTAACACCGGGACTAGCGCCTACGAGCAGTACTTC. It encodes CASSPNTGTSAYEQYF. The variable domain in full, with the rest retrieved from reference TRBV5-1 and TRBJ2-7, is KAGVTQTPRYLIKTRGQQVTLSCSPISGHRSVSWYQQTPGQGLQFLFEYFSETQRNKGNFPGRFSGRQFSNSRSEMNVSTLELGDSALYLCASSPNTGTSAYEQYFGPGTRLTVT.

V is TRBV20-1 and J is TRBJ2-2; 10 bases align to TRBD2. The junction had 4 bases not matched to a gene; V was cut back by 0 bases and J by 0 bases. Germline V gene sequence: CDR1 DFQATT, CDR2 SNEGSKA (reference sequence). This CDR3 is built from 17 residues. In DNA form, the CDR3 reads TGCAGTGCTAGAGACCAAGCGGGAGGGCCGAACACCGGGGAGCTGTTTTTT. This translates into CSARDQAGGPNTGELFF.

The CDR3 sequence: CSASGTGGNNEQFF. CDR3 nucleotides: TGCAGTGCTTCCGGGACAGGGGGCAACAATGAGCAGTTCTTC. The chain uses TRBV20-1 and TRBJ2-1; TRBD1 matches at 12 bases. There are 14 residues in the CDR3. CDR1 and CDR2 (germline): DFQATT, SNEGSKA (reference sequence). V lost 5 bases and J lost 5; bases outside the gene matches: 4.

The chain couples TRBV3-1 to TRBJ2-1, with 10 nucleotides matching TRBD2. After removal of 4 bases from V and 10 bases from J, the junction contained 13 bases not matched to a gene. Germline CDR1 reads LGHDT; CDR2 reads YNNKEL (reference sequence). The CDR3 runs to 16 residues. The CDR3 DNA sequence: TGTGCCAGCAGCCCAGTACCTAGCGGGAGTATAGACGAGCAGTTCTTC. It specifies CASSPVPSGSIDEQFF.

Concerning this clonotype itself: This clone may be a read error of a much larger clone one base away. V is TRBV10-2 and J is TRBJ2-1; 7 nucleotides line up with TRBD1. The CDR3 sequence is 14 residues long. Per germline, CDR1 WSHSY and CDR2 SAAADI. Losses at the gene ends were 5 bases for V and 13 bases for J; bases not matched to a gene: 14. DNA of the CDR3: TGCGCCAGCAGTTTCGGGACAGTACAAGAGACCCAGTTCTTC. The encoded protein is CASSFGTVQETQFF.

This chain connects TRBV3-1 to TRBJ1-5; D uncertain. The CDR3 contains 14 residues. V was trimmed by 2 bases and J by 4 bases, leaving 9 bases between them. Per germline, CDR1 LGHDT and CDR2 YNNKEL (reference sequence). The CDR3 here is CASSQSPGNQPQHF. Written as DNA, the CDR3 is TGTGCCAGCAGCCAATCCCCGGGGAATCAGCCCCAGCATTTT.

The rearrangement joins TRBV6-5 to TRBJ2-3, with 7 positions matching TRBD2. Germline loops: CDR1 MNHEY, CDR2 SVGAGI. The CDR3 extends over 16 amino acids. The ends lost 2 bases at V and 0 bases at J; junction bases unmatched: 5. The CDR3 is CASSYSAGVSTDTQYF. The CDR3 DNA reads TGTGCCAGCAGTTACAGTGCGGGGGTCAGCACAGATACGCAGTATTTT.

This clonotype has just a few counts. This chain connects TRBV27 to TRBJ2-7; D might be TRBD1 (5 bases). From germline, CDR1 is MNHEY and CDR2 SMNVEV (reference sequence). The germline V and J ends were trimmed by 5 bases and 4 bases, with 18 bases remaining between them. The CDR3 has 15 amino acids. CDR3 amino acids: CASSPERMGPYEQYF. In DNA, the CDR3 is TGTGCCAGCAGTCCGGAACGAATGGGGCCTTACGAGCAGTACTTC.

This clonotype was observed a handful of times. This rearrangement joins TRBV18 to TRBJ1-2, with 9 bases fitting TRBD1. CDR1 and CDR2 (germline): KGHSH, LQKENI. V lost 1 base, J lost 4 bases, and 1 base stayed unmatched. The CDR3 has 14 residues. The CDR3 sequence is CASSPRDRVYGYTF. CDR3 nucleotides: TGTGCCAGCTCACCACGGGACAGGGTCTATGGCTACACCTTC.

This sequence joins TRBV11-2 and TRBJ1-1; D is possibly TRBD1 (6 bases). This CDR3 contains 13 residues. Germline V gene sequence: CDR1 SGHAT, CDR2 FQNNGV. V was cut by 3 bases and J by 10 bases, with 15 bases left in between. CDR3 sequence reads: CASSFRQEGSAFF. In nucleotides, the CDR3 is TGTGCCAGCAGCTTTCGACAGGAGGGCTCAGCTTTCTTT.

V and J are TRBV20-1 and TRBJ2-3; D tentatively fits TRBD1 or TRBD2 (5 bases each). The CDR3 extends over 12 amino acids. Looked up from germline, CDR1 is DFQATT and CDR2 is SNEGSKA (reference sequence). Trimming took off 0 bases at V and 7 bases at J, with 8 bases between the two ends. CDR3 loop: CSARDEGYTQYF. The CDR3 bases are TGCAGTGCTAGAGACGAGGGGTATACGCAGTATTTT.

The chain has TRBV6-6 and TRBJ1-5; the D gene is possibly TRBD1 (6 bases). Trimming stripped 5 bases from V and 11 bases from J, with 19 bases between. The V gene's germline CDR1 is MNHNY and CDR2 SVGAGI (reference sequence). The CDR3 loop spans 14 amino acids. In DNA form, the CDR3 reads TGTGCCAGCAGTCCACTCACAGGGATTGTTGCCCAGCATTTT. Its translation: CASSPLTGIVAQHF.

This clonotype was picked up a small number of times. DNA for the CDR3: TGTGCCAGCAGTGGCCTAGGGTTTCCCGGGAATCATGGCTACACCTTC. Translation: CASSGLGFPGNHGYTF. V is TRBV12-3 or TRBV12-4 and J is TRBJ1-2; no definite D call. V was pared by 5 bases and J by 6 bases, with 22 bases between. This CDR3 is 16 amino acids long.

Concerning this clonotype itself: Possible read error: a much larger clone is one base away. The chain joins TRBV4-1 to TRBJ2-5; 10 nucleotides line up with TRBD2. V lost 3 bases and J lost 11; bases outside the gene matches: 18. The length of the CDR3 is 17 residues. Germline loops: CDR1 MGHRA, CDR2 YSYEKL. CDR3 protein: CASSQVPGLASYNEQYF. DNA for the CDR3: TGCGCCAGCAGCCAGGTACCGGGACTAGCGTCCTACAATGAGCAGTACTTC.

This clonotype appeared a single time. This rearrangement joins TRBV10-3 to TRBJ1-2, with TRBD1 matching over 9 bases. CDR3 size: 17 residues. With V trimmed by 7 bases and J by 8 bases, 20 bases remained unmatched. CDR1 and CDR2 from the germline V gene are ENHRY and SYGVKD. The CDR3 sequence: CAINDPGQGGILWGYTF. The CDR3 DNA follows: TGTGCCATCAATGACCCGGGACAGGGTGGGATTCTGTGGGGCTACACCTTC.

The V call is TRBV20-1, the J call TRBJ2-3, with 12 bases that match TRBD2. Germline CDR1 DFQATT, CDR2 SNEGSKA (reference sequence). This CDR3 spans 14 amino acids. The CDR3 here is CSLAGGPSTDTQYF. Here the CDR3 DNA reads TGCAGCCTAGCGGGAGGGCCTAGCACAGATACGCAGTATTTT.

V is TRBV10-3 and J is TRBJ2-7, with 7 bases lining up with TRBD2. The CDR3 loop spans 12 amino acids. The V and J ends lost 10 bases and 5 bases, in that order; junction bases with no gene match: 8. From germline, CDR1 is ENHRY and CDR2 SYGVKD. This CDR3 reads CASGLVRHEQYF. In DNA form, the CDR3 reads TGTGCCAGCGGACTAGTCAGGCACGAGCAGTACTTC.

This clonotype was seen more than once but under ten times. The chain has TRBV5-5 and TRBJ2-5; tentative D call: TRBD2 (6 bases). Trimming pared 4 bases from V and 2 bases from J, leaving 18 bases between. CDR1 and CDR2 (germline): SGHKS, YYEKEE (reference sequence). CDR3 length: 16 amino acids. CDR3 nucleotide sequence: TGTGCCAGCAGCCGAACCCATCCTAGCGCTCAAGAGACCCAGTACTTC. As protein: CASSRTHPSAQETQYF. Filled out from reference TRBV5-5 and TRBJ2-5, the complete variable domain reads DAGVTQSPTHLIKTRGQQVTLRCSPISGHKSVSWYQQVLGQGPQFIFQYYEKEERGRGNFPDRFSARQFPNYSSELNVNALLLGDSALYLCASSRTHPSAQETQYFGPGTRLLVL.

This rearrangement joins TRBV20-1 to TRBJ1-4, with D possibly matching TRBD1 (6 bases). The CDR3 loop spans 15 amino acids. With 6 bases removed from V and 3 bases from J, the gap between germline ends came to 17 bases. Germline V gene lookup returns CDR1 DFQATT and CDR2 SNEGSKA (reference sequence). Here the CDR3 reads CSAQTTGAANEKLFF. The CDR3 DNA reads as TGCAGTGCACAGACGACGGGGGCAGCTAATGAAAAACTGTTTTTT.